A few counts support the clone carrying this TCR beta chain. HTBI primers from iRepertoire and Arm-PCR of CDR3 regions yielded the TCR beta libraries. Methods used by the authors: Among the samples, some 68 TRBV and some 15 TRBJ segments were identified. TCRdb recomputed calls from the multiplex PCR reads with MiXCR, one row per CDR3 protein. These V and J calls rely on TCRdb rather than the paper's analysis. The data hold roughly 420,000 distinct CDR3 sequences, with less than 15% observed a single time. The record originates from a study of regulatory T cells in long-lasting Graves disease. CDR1 is SGHAT and CDR2 is FQDESV in the germline V gene (reference sequence). The CDR3 contains 16 residues. V lost 3 bases, J lost 2 bases, and 6 bases stayed unmatched. This sample's time point: newly diagnosed GD, antithyroid drugs for less than 3 months. PBMC-extracted RNA yielded the TCR library. This same sample was also taken into another study, of T cells in Graves' hyperthyroidism and ophthalmopathy.

The starting material was peripheral blood mononuclear cells (PBMCs), obtained at new diagnosis, from a patient treated with antithyroid drugs. This sequence joins TRBV11-1 and TRBJ2-1, with 8 nucleotides matching TRBD2. This TCR came from a woman in her fifties or sixties with Graves disease. The CDR3 DNA follows: TGTGCCAGCAGCTTGCAGGGACTAGTCACCTACAATGAGCAGTTCTTC. Translating it yields CASSLQGLVTYNEQFF.